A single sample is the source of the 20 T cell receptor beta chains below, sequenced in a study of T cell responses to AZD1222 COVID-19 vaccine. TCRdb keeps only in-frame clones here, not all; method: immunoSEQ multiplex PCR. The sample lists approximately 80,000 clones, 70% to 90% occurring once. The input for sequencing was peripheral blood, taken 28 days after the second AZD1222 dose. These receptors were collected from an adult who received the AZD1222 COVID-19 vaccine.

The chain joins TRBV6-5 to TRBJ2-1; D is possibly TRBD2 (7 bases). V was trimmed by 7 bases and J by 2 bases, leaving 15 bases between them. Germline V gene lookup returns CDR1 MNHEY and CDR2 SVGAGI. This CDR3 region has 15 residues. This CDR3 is CASMEGGATYNEQFF. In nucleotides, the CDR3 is TGTGCCAGCATGGAGGGGGGGGCGACCTACAATGAGCAGTTCTTC.

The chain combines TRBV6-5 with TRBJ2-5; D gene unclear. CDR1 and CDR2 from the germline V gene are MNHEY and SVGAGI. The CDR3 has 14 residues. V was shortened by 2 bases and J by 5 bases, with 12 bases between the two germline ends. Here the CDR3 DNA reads TGTGCCAGCAGTTACCCTGGACGTCGGGAGACCCAGTACTTC. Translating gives CASSYPGRRETQYF.

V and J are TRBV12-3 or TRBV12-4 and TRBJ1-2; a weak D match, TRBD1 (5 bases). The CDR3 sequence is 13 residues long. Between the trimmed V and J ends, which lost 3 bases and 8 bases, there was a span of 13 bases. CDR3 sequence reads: CASSFLGVGGYTF. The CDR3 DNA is TGTGCCAGCAGTTTTTTAGGGGTGGGCGGCTACACCTTC.

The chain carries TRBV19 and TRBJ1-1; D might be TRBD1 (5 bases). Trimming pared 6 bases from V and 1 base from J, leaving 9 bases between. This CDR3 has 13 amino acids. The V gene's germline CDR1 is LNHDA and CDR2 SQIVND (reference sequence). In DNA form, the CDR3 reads TGTGCCAGTAGCGAACAGGCGAACACTGAAGCTTTCTTT. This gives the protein CASSEQANTEAFF.

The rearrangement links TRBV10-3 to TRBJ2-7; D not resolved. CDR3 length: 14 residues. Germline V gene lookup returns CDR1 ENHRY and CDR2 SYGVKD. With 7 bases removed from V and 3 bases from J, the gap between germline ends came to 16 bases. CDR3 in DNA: TGTGCCATCACCTCTGGTGGCGGCGACTACGAGCAGTACTTC. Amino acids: CAITSGGGDYEQYF.

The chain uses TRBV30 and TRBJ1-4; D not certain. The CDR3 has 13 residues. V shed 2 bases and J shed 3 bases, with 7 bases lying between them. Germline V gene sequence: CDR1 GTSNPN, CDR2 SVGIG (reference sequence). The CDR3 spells CAWSRLSNEKLFF. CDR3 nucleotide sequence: TGTGCCTGGAGTCGTCTCTCTAATGAAAAACTGTTTTTT.

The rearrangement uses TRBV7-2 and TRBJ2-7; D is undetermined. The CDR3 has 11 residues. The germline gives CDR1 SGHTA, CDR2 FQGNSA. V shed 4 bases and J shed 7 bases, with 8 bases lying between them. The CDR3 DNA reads TGTGCCAGCAGCTCATTCTATGAGCAGTACTTC. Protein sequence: CASSSFYEQYF. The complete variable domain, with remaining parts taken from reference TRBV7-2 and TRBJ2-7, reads GAGVSQSPSNKVTEKGKDVELRCDPISGHTALYWYRQSLGQGLEFLIYFQGNSAPDKSGLPSDRFSAERTGGSVSTLTIQRTQQEDSAVYLCASSSFYEQYFGPGTRLTVT.

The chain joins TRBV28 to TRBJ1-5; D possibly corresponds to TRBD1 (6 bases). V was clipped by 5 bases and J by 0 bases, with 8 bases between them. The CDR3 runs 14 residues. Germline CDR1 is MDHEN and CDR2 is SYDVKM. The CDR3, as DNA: TGTGCCAGCAGTGGGGGCAATAGCAATCAGCCCCAGCATTTT. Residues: CASSGGNSNQPQHF.

CDR3 residues: CASSPQGANTEAFF. The CDR3 region has the DNA TGTGCCAGCAGCCCACAGGGGGCGAACACTGAAGCTTTCTTT. This rearrangement joins TRBV14 to TRBJ1-1, with 9 bases aligning to TRBD1. Germline CDR1 is SGHDN and CDR2 is FVKESK. V dropped 4 bases and J dropped 1; count of bases not matched to a gene: 1. There are 14 residues in the CDR3.

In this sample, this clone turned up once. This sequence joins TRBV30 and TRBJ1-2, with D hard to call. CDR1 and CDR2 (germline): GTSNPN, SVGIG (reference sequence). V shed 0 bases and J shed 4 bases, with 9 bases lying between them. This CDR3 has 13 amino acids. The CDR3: CAWSVGLRYGYTF. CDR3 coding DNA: TGTGCCTGGAGTGTTGGACTGCGCTATGGCTACACCTTC. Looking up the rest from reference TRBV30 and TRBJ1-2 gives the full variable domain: SQTIHQWPATLVQPVGSPLSLECTVEGTSNPNLYWYRQAAGRGLQLLFYSVGIGQISSEVPQNLSASRPQDRQFILSSKKLLLSDSGFYLCAWSVGLRYGYTFGSGTRLTVV.

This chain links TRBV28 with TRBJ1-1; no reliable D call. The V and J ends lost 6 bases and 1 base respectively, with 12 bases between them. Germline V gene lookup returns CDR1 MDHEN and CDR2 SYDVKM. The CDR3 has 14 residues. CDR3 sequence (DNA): TGTGCCAGCAGGTTACAGAATAAGAACACTGAAGCTTTCTTT. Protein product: CASRLQNKNTEAFF.

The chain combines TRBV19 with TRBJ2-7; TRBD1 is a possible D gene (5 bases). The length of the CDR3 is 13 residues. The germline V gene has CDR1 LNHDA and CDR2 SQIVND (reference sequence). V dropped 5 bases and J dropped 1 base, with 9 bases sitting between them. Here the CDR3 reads CASSPRQSYEQYF. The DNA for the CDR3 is TGTGCCAGTAGTCCCAGACAGTCCTACGAGCAGTACTTC.

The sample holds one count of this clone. The CDR3 reads CASSEYGDNNYGYTF. The CDR3 nucleotides are TGTGCCAGCAGTGAATACGGCGATAATAACTATGGCTACACCTTC. V gene TRBV25-1 combines with J gene TRBJ1-2; D is unclear. The germline V gene encodes CDR1 MGHDK and CDR2 SYGVNS. The V end lost 0 bases, the J end lost 1 base, and 9 bases lay between the germline ends. CDR3 size: 15 residues.

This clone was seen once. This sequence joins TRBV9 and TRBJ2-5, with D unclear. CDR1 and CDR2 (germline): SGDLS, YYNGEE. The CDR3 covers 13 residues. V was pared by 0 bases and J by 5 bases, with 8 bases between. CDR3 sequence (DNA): TGTGCCAGCAGCGTAGCTAAAGGGGAGACCCAGTACTTC. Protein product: CASSVAKGETQYF. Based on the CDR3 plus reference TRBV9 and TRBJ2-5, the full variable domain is DSGVTQTPKHLITATGQRVTLRCSPRSGDLSVYWYQQSLDQGLQFLIQYYNGEERAKGNILERFSAQQFPDLHSELNLSSLELGDSALYFCASSVAKGETQYFGPGTRLLVL.

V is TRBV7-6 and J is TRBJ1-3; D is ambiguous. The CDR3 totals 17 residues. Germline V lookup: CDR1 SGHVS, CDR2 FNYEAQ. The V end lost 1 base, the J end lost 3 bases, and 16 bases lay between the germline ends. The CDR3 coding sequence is TGTGCCAGCAGCTTAGACGTTGGTCTCGGACTTGGAAACACCATATATTTT. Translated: CASSLDVGLGLGNTIYF.

The DNA for the CDR3 is TGCAGCGTTGAAGAGGGCAGGGGGCTTGGAAACACCATATATTTT. This gives the protein CSVEEGRGLGNTIYF. This rearrangement joins TRBV29-1 to TRBJ1-3; 8 bases line up with TRBD1. With V trimmed by 0 bases and J by 3 bases, 4 bases remained unmatched. Germline V gene lookup returns CDR1 SQVTM and CDR2 ANQGSEA. CDR3 length equals 15 residues.

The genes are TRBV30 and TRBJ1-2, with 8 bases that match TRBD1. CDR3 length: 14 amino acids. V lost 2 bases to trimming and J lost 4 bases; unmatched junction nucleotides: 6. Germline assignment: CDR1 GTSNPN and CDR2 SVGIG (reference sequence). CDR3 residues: CAWSLGQATYGYTF. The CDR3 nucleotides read TGTGCCTGGAGTCTGGGACAGGCTACCTATGGCTACACCTTC.

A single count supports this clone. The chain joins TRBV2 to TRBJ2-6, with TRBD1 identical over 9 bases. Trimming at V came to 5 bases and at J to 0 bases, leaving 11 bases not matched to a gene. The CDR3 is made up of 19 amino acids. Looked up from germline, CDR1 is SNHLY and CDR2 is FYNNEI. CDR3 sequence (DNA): TGTGCCAGCAGTCGTAACACAGGGGGCAAGCCCTCTGGGGCCAACGTCCTGACTTTC. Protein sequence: CASSRNTGGKPSGANVLTF.

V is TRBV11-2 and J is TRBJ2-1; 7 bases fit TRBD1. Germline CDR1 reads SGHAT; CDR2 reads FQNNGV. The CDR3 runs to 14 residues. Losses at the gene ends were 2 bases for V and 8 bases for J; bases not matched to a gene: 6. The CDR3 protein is CASSLRGGLYEQFF. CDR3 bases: TGTGCCAGCAGCTTAAGAGGGGGCCTTTATGAGCAGTTCTTC.

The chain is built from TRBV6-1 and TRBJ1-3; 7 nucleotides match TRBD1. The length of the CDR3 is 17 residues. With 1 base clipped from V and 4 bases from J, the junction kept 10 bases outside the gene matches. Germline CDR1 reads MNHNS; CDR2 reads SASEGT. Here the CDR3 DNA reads TGTGCCAGCAGTGAAGGTCGGGCAGGGGGAACAGGAAACACCATATATTTT. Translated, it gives CASSEGRAGGTGNTIYF.